Presented here are 18 T cell receptor beta chains from one specimen sequenced in a study of shared clonotypes between healthy human individuals. Assay used: immunoSEQ multiplex PCR; TCRdb lists only in-frame clones, some missing. The repertoire holds approximately 2,000,000 clones, with 92% as singletons. Specimen: naive CD4+ T cells from PBMCs. Sample subset: CD45RA+ positively selected. Source of these receptors: a man aged 18 to 30 in good health. Some clones in this sample may be carry-over from other donors' samples.

CDR3 bases: TGCAGCGTTGACGTCGCGGGGAGCTCCTACAATGAGCAGTTCTTC. This translates into CSVDVAGSSYNEQFF. The chain carries TRBV29-1 and TRBJ2-1, with D tentatively TRBD2 (6 bases). Germline V gene data show CDR1 as SQVTM and CDR2 as ANQGSEA. V lost 3 bases and J lost 0, with 12 bases in between. CDR3 length: 15 amino acids.

This clone occurred once. The chain carries TRBV30 and TRBJ2-7; 9 bases match TRBD2. Germline V gives CDR1 GTSNPN, CDR2 SVGIG (reference sequence). The CDR3 consists of 15 residues. After removal of 1 base from V and 4 bases from J, the junction contained 8 bases not matched to a gene. CDR3 protein: CAWSDFSGGLYEQYF. CDR3 nucleotide sequence: TGTGCCTGGAGTGATTTTAGCGGGGGTCTATACGAGCAGTACTTC.

This rearrangement joins TRBV6-6 to TRBJ1-1, with D uncertain. The CDR3 spans 16 residues. Trimming stripped 6 bases from V and 1 base from J, with 18 bases between. Germline V lookup: CDR1 MNHNY, CDR2 SVGAGI (reference sequence). In nucleotides, the CDR3 is TGTGCCAGCAGCCGTCGCCCCGGCATCCCGAACACTGAAGCTTTCTTT. It translates to CASSRRPGIPNTEAFF.

The chain combines TRBV5-1 with TRBJ2-1; D may be TRBD2 (6 bases). Germline CDR1 reads SGHRS; CDR2 reads YFSETQ. The CDR3 has 17 residues. V was trimmed by 2 bases and J by 7 bases, leaving 22 bases between them. The CDR3 sequence: CASSFPMGTAGGNEQFF. CDR3 bases: TGCGCCAGCAGCTTTCCTATGGGGACTGCCGGAGGGAATGAGCAGTTCTTC.

In DNA, the CDR3 is TGCGCCAGCAGTGACGCGCGTAGCTCCTACGAGCAGTACTTC. Translation gives CASSDARSSYEQYF. The chain couples TRBV10-1 to TRBJ2-7; D gene ambiguous. The ends were cut back, 3 bases at V and 0 bases at J, with 9 bases in the middle. The CDR3 sequence is 14 residues long. Germline V gene data show CDR1 as WNHNN and CDR2 as SYGVQD (reference sequence).

V gene TRBV30 combines with J gene TRBJ1-4, with unresolved D. CDR1 and CDR2 from the germline V gene are GTSNPN and SVGIG (reference sequence). V dropped 4 bases and J dropped 0 bases, with 6 bases sitting between them. The CDR3 is made up of 13 amino acids. The CDR3 is CAWTGPTNEKLFF. In DNA form, the CDR3 reads TGTGCCTGGACAGGACCAACTAATGAAAAACTGTTTTTT.

The V call is TRBV4-1, the J call TRBJ2-3, with 11 bases matching TRBD2. The trim removed 1 base at V and 6 bases at J, leaving 12 bases unmatched. This CDR3 has 18 residues. Germline CDR1 reads MGHRA; CDR2 reads YSYEKL. CDR3 amino acids: CASSQAHHPVAGGDTQYF. Here the CDR3 DNA reads TGCGCCAGCAGCCAAGCCCACCATCCAGTAGCGGGGGGGGATACGCAGTATTTT.

The chain recombines TRBV6-5 with TRBJ2-7, with TRBD1 matching over 8 bases. The CDR3 extends over 14 amino acids. V dropped 6 bases and J dropped 0; count of bases not matched to a gene: 4. Germline CDR1 reads MNHEY; CDR2 reads SVGAGI. The CDR3 DNA reads TGTGCCAGCAGACTCAGGGGGCCCTCCTACGAGCAGTACTTC. Protein product: CASRLRGPSYEQYF.

This clone has just one count. The chain links TRBV7-2 to TRBJ2-5; TRBD2 aligns across 11 bases. This CDR3 contains 17 residues. Germline V lookup: CDR1 SGHTA, CDR2 FQGNSA. Unmatched junction bases numbered 10, after V lost 3 bases and J lost 4 bases. CDR3 bases: TGTGCCAGCAGCTTGCCCTATAGCGGGAGGGCAGCAGAGACCCAGTACTTC. This sequence encodes CASSLPYSGRAAETQYF.

J is TRBJ2-1 and V is TRBV19, with 10 bases aligning to TRBD1. The CDR3 consists of 16 residues. The V and J ends lost 5 bases and 9 bases, in that order; junction bases with no gene match: 13. From germline, CDR1 is LNHDA and CDR2 SQIVND (reference sequence). In DNA, the CDR3 is TGTGCCAGTAGTTCGGGACAGGGGTTAGTGTCAGGTGAGCAGTTCTTC. Its translation is CASSSGQGLVSGEQFF.

The chain has TRBV18 and TRBJ1-1; D possibly corresponds to TRBD1 (5 bases). CDR3 length: 15 amino acids. Trimming took off 5 bases at V and 1 base at J, with 14 bases between the two ends. CDR1 is KGHSH and CDR2 is LQKENI in the germline V gene. The chain's CDR3 is CASSVSGGSNTEAFF. CDR3 coding DNA: TGTGCCAGCTCAGTTTCGGGGGGATCGAACACTGAAGCTTTCTTT.

The chain is built from TRBV5-8 and TRBJ1-5, with D maybe TRBD1 (5 bases). The CDR3 consists of 15 residues. Germline CDR1 is SGHTS and CDR2 is YDEGEE. Trimming shortened V by 2 bases and J by 3 bases, and 12 bases separated the two germline ends. CDR3 in amino acids: CASSLRQGLNQPQHF. The CDR3 region has the DNA TGTGCCAGCAGCTTACGCCAGGGACTCAATCAGCCCCAGCATTTT. The full variable domain, rest sourced from reference TRBV5-8 and TRBJ1-5, is EAGVTQSPTHLIKTRGQQATLRCSPISGHTSVYWYQQALGLGLQFLLWYDEGEERNRGNFPPRFSGRQFPNYSSELNVNALELEDSALYLCASSLRQGLNQPQHFGDGTRLSIL.

V usage is TRBV5-1 and J usage is TRBJ2-5; D is ambiguous. Germline V gene lookup returns CDR1 SGHRS and CDR2 YFSETQ. The CDR3 spans 13 residues. Trimming cost V 0 bases and J 4 bases, with 7 bases left between them. The CDR3 here is CASSLGVTETQYF. The CDR3 bases are TGCGCCAGCAGCTTGGGGGTTACAGAGACCCAGTACTTC. The variable domain in full, completed from reference TRBV5-1 and TRBJ2-5, reads KAGVTQTPRYLIKTRGQQVTLSCSPISGHRSVSWYQQTPGQGLQFLFEYFSETQRNKGNFPGRFSGRQFSNSRSEMNVSTLELGDSALYLCASSLGVTETQYFGPGTRLLVL.

The chain carries TRBV7-9 and TRBJ2-1; D remains ambiguous. This CDR3 is 12 amino acids long. From germline, CDR1 is SEHNR and CDR2 FQNEAQ (reference sequence). V dropped 10 bases and J dropped 6 bases, with 13 bases sitting between them. DNA for the CDR3: TGTGCCACCGAAGGCCCCGCCAATGAGCAGTTCTTC. Encoded protein: CATEGPANEQFF.

V gene TRBV28 combines with J gene TRBJ2-5; a weak D match, TRBD1 (5 bases). The J call could be wrong; TRBJ2-7 is a better fit for the DNA end. This CDR3 is 15 amino acids long. CDR1 and CDR2 (germline): MDHEN, SYDVKM. CDR3 in DNA: TGTGCCAGCACTCCATCTCACAGGAGCTCCTACGAGCAGTACTTC. Protein: CASTPSHRSSYEQYF.

The rearrangement links TRBV15 to TRBJ1-1, with 10 bases lining up with TRBD1. Germline V gives CDR1 LNHNV, CDR2 YYDKDF (reference sequence). J was trimmed by 5 bases and V by 4 bases; bases with no gene match: 7. The CDR3 consists of 15 residues. The chain's CDR3 is CATSTGQGEYTEAFF. The CDR3 nucleotides read TGTGCCACCAGCACCGGACAGGGGGAATATACTGAAGCTTTCTTT.

The chain couples TRBV5-4 to TRBJ1-4; D ambiguous. Looked up from germline, CDR1 is SGHNT and CDR2 is YYREEE (reference sequence). V lost 0 bases to trimming and J lost 0 bases, with 6 bases between them. The CDR3 is 15 residues long. DNA for the CDR3: TGTGCCAGCAGCTTGGATGGGACAACTAATGAAAAACTGTTTTTT. This codes for CASSLDGTTNEKLFF.

The chain joins TRBV10-3 to TRBJ2-2; D may be TRBD2 (6 bases). V was shortened by 0 bases and J by 6 bases, with 11 bases between the two germline ends. CDR3 size: 15 residues. The germline V gene has CDR1 ENHRY and CDR2 SYGVKD. CDR3 amino acids: CAISESLGGAGELFF. CDR3 in DNA: TGTGCCATCAGTGAGTCCTTGGGAGGCGCCGGGGAGCTGTTTTTT.